A single sample gave rise to the 32 T cell receptor beta chains below, sequenced in a study of radiotherapy plus CTLA-4 blockade in lung cancer. Generated by immunoSEQ multiplex PCR, the TCRdb table keeps only in-frame clones and is missing some. The sample has about 45,000 clones; roughly 65% are singletons. Source: peripheral blood, taken from a patient treated with radiotherapy plus ipilimumab. All receptors come from a human donor with non-small cell lung cancer who had a partial response to radiotherapy plus ipilimumab.

A few counts support this clone. Other DNA sequences in the sample encode the same CDR3. This rearrangement joins TRBV7-2 to TRBJ1-5, with 9 bases aligning to TRBD1. After removal of 8 bases from V and 7 bases from J, the junction contained 9 bases not matched to a gene. CDR1 and CDR2 from the germline V gene are SGHTA and FQGNSA. This CDR3 spans 14 amino acids. CDR3 DNA: TGTGCCAGCGACCCGGGACAGGGTTCCCAGCCCCAGCATTTT. Translating it yields CASDPGQGSQPQHF.

In DNA, the CDR3 is TGTGCCAGTAGTATAGGGTCGGGGACAGGGGGGGAGACCCAGTACTTC. Its translation is CASSIGSGTGGETQYF. This chain connects TRBV19 to TRBJ2-5, with 11 bases lining up with TRBD1. The ends lost 1 base at V and 5 bases at J; junction bases unmatched: 6. Germline CDR1 and CDR2: LNHDA and SQIVND (reference sequence). The CDR3 has 16 residues.

V and J are TRBV30 and TRBJ1-2; 8 nucleotides line up with TRBD1. V gave up 2 bases and J gave up 0 bases; unmatched junction bases: 5. CDR3 length: 15 amino acids. Germline V CDR1 and CDR2: GTSNPN, SVGIG (reference sequence). The chain's CDR3 is CAWSSGQGSNYGYTF. CDR3 DNA: TGTGCCTGGAGTTCAGGACAGGGTTCTAACTATGGCTACACCTTC.

The CDR3: CASSPTTSGLVPDTQYF. The CDR3 DNA is TGTGCCAGTAGTCCCACGACCTCAGGTCTCGTACCGGATACGCAGTATTTT. This chain joins TRBV19 and TRBJ2-3; D remains ambiguous. This CDR3 is 17 amino acids long. V lost 5 bases and J 6 bases, leaving 24 bases between the germline ends. CDR1 is LNHDA and CDR2 is SQIVND in the germline V gene (reference sequence).

V and J are TRBV18 and TRBJ2-3; no clear D gene. Trimming pared 3 bases from V and 4 bases from J, leaving 14 bases between. The V gene's germline CDR1 is KGHSH and CDR2 LQKENI. There are 15 residues in the CDR3. The CDR3 spells CASSPPDSGADTQYF. DNA of the CDR3: TGTGCCAGCTCACCTCCTGACTCCGGCGCAGATACGCAGTATTTT.

The V call is TRBV29-1, the J call TRBJ1-1; tentatively, D is TRBD1 (6 bases). The germline V and J ends were trimmed by 5 bases and 0 bases, with 10 bases remaining between them. This CDR3 spans 13 amino acids. Germline V gene sequence: CDR1 SQVTM, CDR2 ANQGSEA. This CDR3 reads CSVWTAMNTEAFF. The CDR3 region has the DNA TGCAGCGTTTGGACAGCTATGAACACTGAAGCTTTCTTT.

J is TRBJ2-2 and V is TRBV6-6; TRBD1 aligns across 8 bases. The CDR3 is 14 residues long. Germline V gene data show CDR1 as MNHNY and CDR2 as SVGAGI (reference sequence). V was pared by 10 bases and J by 6 bases, with 10 bases of the junction left unmatched. CDR3 protein: CAISSTGGSGELFF. CDR3 nucleotide sequence: TGTGCCATCTCGTCCACAGGGGGTTCCGGGGAGCTGTTTTTT.

The rearrangement uses TRBV6-1 and TRBJ2-1; 8 positions match TRBD1. The germline CDR1 and CDR2 sequences are MNHNS and SASEGT. The CDR3 length is 14 residues. J lost 3 bases, V lost 6 bases, and 4 bases had no gene match. DNA of the CDR3: TGTGCCAGCAGGGACAGGGATTTCTACAATGAGCAGTTCTTC. This codes for CASRDRDFYNEQFF.

At least ten counts were recorded for this clone. The rearrangement joins TRBV7-9 to TRBJ2-7, with a possible D match to TRBD1 (6 bases). Germline V lookup: CDR1 SEHNR, CDR2 FQNEAQ (reference sequence). V lost 5 bases, J lost 2 bases, and 10 bases lay in between. The CDR3 runs to 13 residues. CDR3 loop: CASSHTGTYEQYF. The CDR3 nucleotides are TGTGCCAGCAGCCATACAGGGACCTACGAGCAGTACTTC.

The chain has TRBV27 and TRBJ1-5; D may be TRBD1 (5 bases). CDR1 and CDR2 from the germline V gene are MNHEY and SMNVEV (reference sequence). The length of the CDR3 is 14 residues. V was shortened by 3 bases and J by 7 bases, with 13 bases between the two germline ends. CDR3 loop: CASSFGTNDQPQHF. DNA of the CDR3: TGTGCCAGCAGTTTCGGGACTAATGACCAGCCCCAGCATTTT.

This clone was seen more than once but under ten times. One junction end does not reproduce the germline sequence, and a read error may be involved. The chain recombines TRBV7-7 with TRBJ2-2; D is undetermined. The CDR3 has 12 amino acids. The V gene's germline CDR1 is SSHAT and CDR2 FNYEAQ (reference sequence). CDR3 nucleotide sequence: TGTGCTAGCAGCTACTCCCCCGGGGAGCTGTTTTTT. Translated, it gives CASSYSPGELFF.

For the CDR3, the DNA is TGTGCCTGGAGTAGGCTAGCGGGGGGTAATGAGCAGTTCTTC. It codes for CAWSRLAGGNEQFF. The rearrangement uses TRBV30 and TRBJ2-1; 11 bases align to TRBD2. The CDR3 has 14 residues. In germline, CDR1 is GTSNPN, CDR2 SVGIG (reference sequence). V shed 2 bases and J 7 bases; nucleotides not matched to a gene: 4.

The chain joins TRBV6-5 to TRBJ1-2, with TRBD1 matching over 7 bases. Germline lookup yields CDR1 MNHEY and CDR2 SVGAGI. With 0 bases clipped from V and 7 bases from J, the junction kept 2 bases outside the gene matches. CDR3 size: 13 residues. This CDR3 reads CASSYSRTGGYTF. The CDR3 coding sequence is TGTGCCAGCAGTTACTCACGGACAGGTGGCTACACCTTC.

The chain joins TRBV2 to TRBJ1-5; D is possibly TRBD1 (5 bases). V lost 6 bases and J lost 3, with 12 bases in between. The CDR3 is made up of 14 amino acids. In germline, CDR1 is SNHLY, CDR2 FYNNEI. CDR3 protein: CASSYSGNNQPQHF. CDR3 DNA: TGTGCCAGCAGCTACTCAGGGAACAATCAGCCCCAGCATTTT.

This chain joins TRBV18 and TRBJ2-7; 7 bases agree with TRBD2. This CDR3 spans 15 amino acids. Germline loops: CDR1 KGHSH, CDR2 LQKENI. Germline trimming cut 3 bases from V and 2 bases from J; bases unmatched to any gene: 7. The CDR3 nucleotides are TGTGCCAGCTCACCTCAGCGGGACGGAGCCTACGAGCAGTACTTC. Its protein product is CASSPQRDGAYEQYF. Full variable domain (rest looked up from reference TRBV18 and TRBJ2-7): NAGVMQNPRHLVRRRGQEARLRCSPMKGHSHVYWYRQLPEEGLKFMVYLQKENIIDESGMPKERFSAEFPKEGPSILRIQQVVRGDSAAYFCASSPQRDGAYEQYFGPGTRLTVT.

This clone was observed many times. V usage is TRBV2 and J usage is TRBJ2-3; TRBD1 is a possible D gene (6 bases). Trimming took 4 bases from V and 2 from J, leaving 10 bases between them. The germline V gene has CDR1 SNHLY and CDR2 FYNNEI. This CDR3 has 14 residues. The CDR3 region is CASSVGQYTDTQYF. The CDR3 DNA is TGTGCCAGCAGTGTTGGACAGTACACAGATACGCAGTATTTT.

The V gene is TRBV7-9, the J gene TRBJ2-2, with D perhaps matching TRBD1 (5 bases). The CDR3 contains 17 residues. V lost 5 bases and J 1 base, leaving 17 bases between the germline ends. CDR1 and CDR2 (germline): SEHNR, FQNEAQ (reference sequence). The CDR3 loop reads CASSLITGQGNTGELFF. CDR3 DNA: TGTGCCAGCAGCCTAATAACGGGCCAGGGGAACACCGGGGAGCTGTTTTTT.

Here the CDR3 reads CASSLNPEGHEQFF. The CDR3 bases are TGTGCCAGCAGCTTAAACCCCGAGGGCCATGAGCAGTTCTTC. The chain carries TRBV11-2 and TRBJ2-1; tentative D call: TRBD2 (5 bases). CDR3 length: 14 residues. The germline V and J ends were trimmed by 2 bases and 8 bases, with 13 bases remaining between them. In germline, CDR1 is SGHAT, CDR2 FQNNGV.

The chain recombines TRBV7-8 with TRBJ2-5; D not certain. CDR1 SGHVS and CDR2 FQNEAQ come from the germline V gene. The CDR3 contains 11 residues. Trimming removed 3 bases from V and 4 bases from J, with 3 bases in between. The CDR3 region is CASSFIETQYF. The CDR3 DNA sequence: TGTGCCAGCAGCTTTATAGAGACCCAGTACTTC.

This clone was detected only a few times. The chain has TRBV4-2 and TRBJ1-2; D remains unclear. Per the germline V gene, CDR1 is LGHNA and CDR2 is YNFKEQ. Trimming pared 1 base from V and 8 bases from J, leaving 17 bases between. The CDR3 totals 15 residues. This CDR3 reads CASSQGKGGPLGYTF. CDR3 coding DNA: TGTGCCAGCAGCCAAGGGAAGGGAGGGCCTCTGGGCTACACCTTC.

This clone has just a few counts. The chain employs TRBV19 and TRBJ2-6; a possible D gene is TRBD2 (5 bases). The CDR3 is made up of 19 amino acids. V lost 5 bases, J lost 4 bases, and 24 bases lay in between. Germline assignment: CDR1 LNHDA and CDR2 SQIVND (reference sequence). The CDR3 region has the DNA TGTGCCAGTAGTTATTTTTTGGGAGTGACAAGAACCGGGGCCAACGTCCTGACTTTC. It codes for CASSYFLGVTRTGANVLTF.

This clone has a single count. The chain combines TRBV15 with TRBJ2-1; D remains unclear. Trimming stripped 0 bases from V and 0 bases from J, with 9 bases between. This CDR3 comprises 16 residues. Germline CDR1 LNHNV, CDR2 YYDKDF (reference sequence). CDR3 loop: CATSRDRVSSYNEQFF. In DNA form, the CDR3 reads TGTGCCACCAGCAGAGATCGGGTTAGCTCCTACAATGAGCAGTTCTTC.

The V gene is TRBV6-5, the J gene TRBJ1-2; no reliable D call. Between the trimmed V and J ends, which lost 6 bases and 2 bases, there was a span of 10 bases. The CDR3 is 13 residues long. Germline V CDR1 and CDR2: MNHEY, SVGAGI. The CDR3, as DNA: TGTGCCAGCAGCCCCACGGAGAACTATGGCTACACCTTC. It is translated as CASSPTENYGYTF.

This clone was detected only a few times. The chain couples TRBV6-6 to TRBJ1-2; 7 nucleotides align to TRBD1. The CDR3 extends over 13 amino acids. V was pared by 3 bases and J by 6 bases, with 4 bases of the junction left unmatched. Germline values: CDR1 MNHNY, CDR2 SVGAGI (reference sequence). As DNA, the CDR3 is TGTGCCAGCAGTTATGGGCAGGGGGATGGCTACACCTTC. Its protein product is CASSYGQGDGYTF.

This clone was found a few times. J is TRBJ2-7 and V is TRBV5-1, with TRBD1 matching 7 bases. Germline V CDR1 and CDR2: SGHRS, YFSETQ. The CDR3 has 15 amino acids. V lost 2 bases and J lost 7; bases outside the gene matches: 12. CDR3 protein: CASSLATGQGEEQYF. DNA of the CDR3: TGCGCCAGCAGCTTAGCGACAGGGCAAGGAGAAGAGCAGTACTTC.

This rearrangement joins TRBV19 to TRBJ1-5; TRBD1 aligns across 9 bases. Germline V lookup: CDR1 LNHDA, CDR2 SQIVND (reference sequence). V was clipped by 3 bases and J by 4 bases; unmatched bases: 1. CDR3 size: 14 residues. DNA of the CDR3: TGTGCCAGTAGTATGGGGACAGGGAATCAGCCCCAGCATTTT. Protein product: CASSMGTGNQPQHF.

This clone came up once. This chain links TRBV9 with TRBJ2-1, with D possibly TRBD2 on 5 matching bases. The CDR3 extends over 16 amino acids. Per the germline V gene, CDR1 is SGDLS and CDR2 is YYNGEE. Trimming took 1 base from V and 8 from J, leaving 19 bases between them. CDR3 in amino acids: CASSVTLEGDVYEQFF. Written as DNA, the CDR3 is TGTGCCAGCAGCGTAACTTTAGAGGGAGATGTCTATGAGCAGTTCTTC.

The chain recombines TRBV5-1 with TRBJ1-6; D is perhaps TRBD1 (6 bases). V was trimmed by 3 bases and J by 8 bases, leaving 24 bases between them. The germline V gene has CDR1 SGHRS and CDR2 YFSETQ. The CDR3 has 18 residues. The CDR3 protein is CASSSPLGARGSHSPLHF. CDR3 coding DNA: TGCGCCAGCAGCTCGCCCTTGGGGGCAAGGGGGAGTCATTCACCCCTCCACTTT.

In its sample, this clone is medium-sized. The J gene is TRBJ1-3, the V gene TRBV6-1; maybe TRBD1 (6 bases). The CDR3 is 15 amino acids. V lost 2 bases and J 0 bases, leaving 8 bases between the germline ends. Germline V gene sequence: CDR1 MNHNS, CDR2 SASEGT. CDR3 sequence: CASSETGNSGNTIYF. CDR3 sequence (DNA): TGTGCCAGCAGTGAAACAGGGAACTCTGGAAACACCATATATTTT.

This chain links TRBV29-1 with TRBJ1-2; D perhaps matches TRBD1 (6 bases). CDR1 and CDR2 (germline): SQVTM, ANQGSEA. V lost 3 bases and J 1 base, leaving 21 bases between the germline ends. The CDR3 has 17 residues. CDR3 in amino acids: CSVDDPSTGNRNYGYTF. The DNA of the CDR3 is TGCAGCGTTGATGACCCCTCCACAGGGAATCGTAACTATGGCTACACCTTC.

V and J are TRBV4-2 and TRBJ2-7; 7 nucleotides line up with TRBD1. Germline V gene data show CDR1 as LGHNA and CDR2 as YNFKEQ. There are 16 residues in the CDR3. The junction had 14 bases not matched to a gene; V was cut back by 5 bases and J by 4 bases. CDR3: CASSASTGAIVYEQYF. The CDR3 coding sequence is TGTGCCAGCAGCGCAAGTACAGGGGCAATAGTTTACGAGCAGTACTTC.

This rearrangement joins TRBV7-8 to TRBJ1-3; D gene unclear. V shed 5 bases and J shed 3 bases, with 17 bases lying between them. The germline CDR1 and CDR2 sequences are SGHVS and FQNEAQ. The CDR3 is 16 amino acids. The CDR3 loop reads CASSPFGREVGNTIYF. CDR3 DNA: TGTGCCAGCAGCCCTTTCGGGAGGGAGGTTGGAAACACCATATATTTT.